The 9 T cell receptor beta chains presented below share a single source sample, sequenced in a study of T cell repertoires in cytomegalovirus infection. TCRdb itself ran the reads through MiXCR, one entry per CDR3 protein. Seen here are roughly 720,000 distinct CDR3 sequences, 35% observed once, and the top ten hold 2.5% to 3%. Sequenced: PBMCs. Receptor source: a human donor in good health (CMV status not recorded). Some clones in this sample may be carry-over from other donors' samples.

The rearrangement links TRBV10-3 to TRBJ2-2, with 8 bases fitting TRBD1. J was trimmed by 4 bases and V by 8 bases; bases with no gene match: 12. CDR1 and CDR2 (germline): ENHRY, SYGVKD. The CDR3 is 16 residues long. In nucleotides, the CDR3 is TGTGCCATCGCCGGACAGGGAATTGTAGGCACCGGGGAGCTGTTTTTT. It encodes CAIAGQGIVGTGELFF.

Ten or more counts support this clonotype. This chain connects TRBV7-2 to TRBJ2-1; D is tentatively TRBD1 or TRBD2 (6 bases each). Germline V gene sequence: CDR1 SGHTA, CDR2 FQGNSA. CDR3 length: 16 residues. Deletions cut 5 bases from V and 9 bases from J, with 23 bases between. Here the CDR3 DNA reads TGTGCCAGCAGCCATCTGACAGGCCAAGGAGGGCGTGAGCAGTTCTTC. Translated: CASSHLTGQGGREQFF.

This clonotype showed up many times. V usage is TRBV7-2 and J usage is TRBJ1-1; 8 bases align to TRBD1. Per the germline V gene, CDR1 is SGHTA and CDR2 is FQGNSA. This CDR3 is built from 16 residues. The trim removed 3 bases at V and 3 bases at J, leaving 9 bases unmatched. The DNA for the CDR3 is TGTGCCAGCAGCTTTAAGGCAGGGGGCGGTCACACTGAAGCTTTCTTT. Its translation is CASSFKAGGGHTEAFF.

In its sample, this clonotype was seen a few times. In DNA form, the CDR3 reads TGTGCCAGCAGCTTAGCGGGTGGGAAACCTTTGGAGCAGTACTTC. Protein: CASSLAGGKPLEQYF. The chain combines TRBV7-9 with TRBJ2-7; D unresolved. Germline V gene lookup returns CDR1 SEHNR and CDR2 FQNEAQ (reference sequence). The V end lost 0 bases, the J end lost 7 bases, and 16 bases lay between the germline ends. The CDR3 is made up of 15 amino acids.

The chain employs TRBV15 and TRBJ1-3; 7 bases fit TRBD1. The junction had 5 bases not matched to a gene; V was cut back by 3 bases and J by 3 bases. The germline gives CDR1 LNHNV, CDR2 YYDKDF (reference sequence). The CDR3 is 15 amino acids. The CDR3 DNA reads as TGTGCCACCAGCAGGGAGGGGACAGTTGGAAACACCATATATTTT. Translation: CATSREGTVGNTIYF.

The sample holds one count of this clonotype. This chain joins TRBV12-3 or TRBV12-4 and TRBJ1-4, with 9 bases aligning to TRBD1. V lost 5 bases to trimming and J lost 5 bases; unmatched junction nucleotides: 3. This CDR3 is built from 14 residues. The DNA for the CDR3 is TGTGCCAGCAGTACGGGACAGGGAAATGAAAAACTGTTTTTT. Translation gives CASSTGQGNEKLFF.

The genes are TRBV12-3 or TRBV12-4 and TRBJ1-5, with D perhaps matching TRBD1 (6 bases). The CDR3 runs 15 residues. Trimming removed 5 bases at V and 4 bases at J, with 15 bases between. CDR3 nucleotide sequence: TGTGCCAGCAGTCAGCAGGGGAATACGAATCAGCCCCAGCATTTT. It translates to CASSQQGNTNQPQHF.

A few counts support this clonotype. J is TRBJ2-1 and V is TRBV7-9; D not resolved. Germline CDR1 SEHNR, CDR2 FQNEAQ (reference sequence). V was trimmed by 0 bases and J by 2 bases, leaving 14 bases between them. The CDR3 runs 17 residues. This chain's CDR3 is CASSLAPNYEAYNEQFF. Written as DNA, the CDR3 is TGTGCCAGCAGCTTAGCCCCTAACTACGAGGCCTACAATGAGCAGTTCTTC.

V is TRBV4-1 and J is TRBJ2-1, with TRBD2 matching over 7 bases. CDR1 and CDR2 (germline): MGHRA, YSYEKL. The CDR3 runs to 15 residues. After removal of 4 bases from V and 10 bases from J, the junction contained 13 bases not matched to a gene. This chain's CDR3 is CASSRPQAGVEEQFF. CDR3 bases: TGCGCCAGCAGCCGCCCCCAGGCGGGGGTTGAAGAGCAGTTCTTC.